The 23 T cell receptor beta chains below were found in one sample sequenced in a study of blood T cell repertoires in COVID-19. Method: immunoSEQ multiplex PCR; TCRdb's copy keeps in-frame clones and lacks some. The data contain 340,000 or so clones, roughly 84% of them singletons. Sequenced sample: peripheral blood. The source of these receptors is a man aged 45-60 years with active or convalescent COVID-19.

This chain joins TRBV7-3 and TRBJ1-1, with D perhaps TRBD1 (5 bases). This CDR3 has 12 residues. V lost 7 bases and J 1 base, leaving 7 bases between the germline ends. CDR1 is SGHTA, CDR2 FQGTGA, per germline. The CDR3 loop is CASTTGNTEAFF. The CDR3 nucleotides read TGTGCCAGCACCACAGGGAACACTGAAGCTTTCTTT.

The CDR3 bases are TGTGCCAGCAGCTTAGTATCAGGGGACGGAAACACCATATATTTT. Its protein is CASSLVSGDGNTIYF. The V call is TRBV7-2, the J call TRBJ1-3; tentative D call: TRBD1 (6 bases). Germline CDR1 and CDR2: SGHTA and FQGNSA. There are 15 residues in the CDR3. V was shortened by 1 base and J by 4 bases, with 11 bases between the two germline ends.

The chain recombines TRBV19 with TRBJ2-1; 8 positions agree with TRBD1. The CDR3 spans 13 residues. The germline gives CDR1 LNHDA, CDR2 SQIVND (reference sequence). V was clipped by 5 bases and J by 5 bases; unmatched bases: 2. The CDR3 protein is CASSGDRNNEQFF. CDR3 in DNA: TGTGCCAGTAGTGGGGACAGGAACAATGAGCAGTTCTTC.

The chain carries TRBV28 and TRBJ2-3, with 9 bases that match TRBD1. With V trimmed by 5 bases and J by 3 bases, 3 bases remained unmatched. Germline V gene data show CDR1 as MDHEN and CDR2 as SYDVKM. The CDR3 extends over 14 amino acids. CDR3 sequence: CASSPGTGTDTQYF. The CDR3 DNA is TGTGCCAGCAGTCCCGGGACAGGGACAGATACGCAGTATTTT. Combining the CDR3 with reference TRBV28 and TRBJ2-3 gives the whole variable domain DVKVTQSSRYLVKRTGEKVFLECVQDMDHENMFWYRQDPGLGLRLIYFSYDVKMKEKGDIPEGYSVSREKKERFSLILESASTNQTSMYLCASSPGTGTDTQYFGPGTRLTVL.

The chain uses TRBV9 and TRBJ2-2; the match to TRBD2 covers 12 bases. The germline gives CDR1 SGDLS, CDR2 YYNGEE. V dropped 4 bases and J dropped 0; count of bases not matched to a gene: 4. The CDR3 extends over 17 amino acids. CDR3 nucleotide sequence: TGTGCCAGCAGCTCTGGACTAGCGGGGCCGAACACCGGGGAGCTGTTTTTT. This translates into CASSSGLAGPNTGELFF.

V usage is TRBV28 and J usage is TRBJ2-2; weak D call: TRBD2 (5 bases). This CDR3 has 15 residues. The germline V and J ends were trimmed by 4 bases and 5 bases, with 14 bases remaining between them. Germline V gene data show CDR1 as MDHEN and CDR2 as SYDVKM. The CDR3 spells CASSYPGLRTGELFF. CDR3 DNA sequence: TGTGCCAGCAGTTATCCTGGACTTCGAACCGGGGAGCTGTTTTTT.

V and J are TRBV10-3 and TRBJ2-7, with 11 nucleotides matching TRBD1. This CDR3 spans 14 amino acids. With 5 bases clipped from V and 5 bases from J, the junction kept 5 bases outside the gene matches. CDR1 ENHRY and CDR2 SYGVKD come from the germline V gene. The CDR3: CAISRTGGVDEQYF. The CDR3 DNA is TGTGCCATCAGTAGGACAGGGGGCGTCGACGAGCAGTACTTC.

The J gene is TRBJ1-1, the V gene TRBV2; 7 bases fit TRBD1. V was pared by 4 bases and J by 4 bases, with 3 bases of the junction left unmatched. The CDR3 extends over 13 amino acids. In germline, CDR1 is SNHLY, CDR2 FYNNEI. The CDR3 loop reads CASSAYRGTEAFF. The CDR3 DNA reads as TGTGCCAGCAGTGCTTACAGGGGCACTGAAGCTTTCTTT.

The chain couples TRBV6-5 to TRBJ1-4; tentatively, D is TRBD1 (6 bases). The V gene's germline CDR1 is MNHEY and CDR2 SVGAGI. The CDR3 has 15 residues. The germline V and J ends were trimmed by 4 bases and 7 bases, with 16 bases remaining between them. CDR3 amino acids: CASSWPGGSGEKLFF. Here the CDR3 DNA reads TGTGCCAGCAGTTGGCCGGGGGGCTCGGGTGAAAAACTGTTTTTT.

The chain uses TRBV28 and TRBJ2-7; TRBD2 matches 7 bases. The junction had 10 bases not matched to a gene; V was cut back by 8 bases and J by 0 bases. CDR1 and CDR2 (germline): MDHEN, SYDVKM. The CDR3 contains 15 residues. CDR3 protein: CASVPSGEGSYEQYF. DNA of the CDR3: TGTGCCAGCGTCCCTAGCGGAGAGGGCTCCTACGAGCAGTACTTC.

This chain joins TRBV7-2 and TRBJ1-6, with unresolved D. This CDR3 region has 13 residues. Trimming took off 3 bases at V and 4 bases at J, with 4 bases between the two ends. CDR1 SGHTA and CDR2 FQGNSA come from the germline V gene. Written as DNA, the CDR3 is TGTGCCAGCAGCTTTCTTTATAATTCACCCCTCCACTTT. Its protein is CASSFLYNSPLHF. The full variable domain, in which reference TRBV7-2 and TRBJ1-6 provide the parts outside the CDR3, is GAGVSQSPSNKVTEKGKDVELRCDPISGHTALYWYRQSLGQGLEFLIYFQGNSAPDKSGLPSDRFSAERTGGSVSTLTIQRTQQEDSAVYLCASSFLYNSPLHFGNGTRLTVT.

The J gene is TRBJ2-1, the V gene TRBV7-3; 7 positions match TRBD1. In germline, CDR1 is SGHTA, CDR2 FQGTGA. The CDR3 consists of 15 residues. With 1 base clipped from V and 3 bases from J, the junction kept 3 bases outside the gene matches. CDR3 protein: CASSLRGQFYNEQFF. The CDR3 DNA follows: TGTGCCAGCAGCTTAAGGGGACAGTTCTACAATGAGCAGTTCTTC.

This clone was recorded once. This chain connects TRBV5-1 to TRBJ1-5; 8 positions match TRBD1. Germline trimming cut 4 bases from V and 2 bases from J; bases unmatched to any gene: 5. The CDR3 spans 15 residues. Germline values: CDR1 SGHRS, CDR2 YFSETQ. The CDR3 DNA follows: TGCGCCAGCAGCCAAGCAGGGGGCGGCAATCAGCCCCAGCATTTT. This encodes CASSQAGGGNQPQHF.

V gene TRBV7-9 combines with J gene TRBJ2-3, with 7 nucleotides matching TRBD2. From germline, CDR1 is SEHNR and CDR2 FQNEAQ (reference sequence). With 5 bases clipped from V and 4 bases from J, the junction kept 12 bases outside the gene matches. The CDR3 sequence is 16 residues long. Written as DNA, the CDR3 is TGTGCCAGCAGCACAAACCCCTTGGGGGGGGCAGATACGCAGTATTTT. Translated: CASSTNPLGGADTQYF.

This chain connects TRBV5-1 to TRBJ2-7; D may be TRBD1 (5 bases). In germline, CDR1 is SGHRS, CDR2 YFSETQ. The CDR3 totals 12 residues. V lost 1 base, J lost 6 bases, and 8 bases lay in between. CDR3 residues: CASSLQGIEQYF. CDR3 DNA: TGCGCCAGCAGCTTGCAGGGCATCGAGCAGTACTTC.

In this sample, this clone turned up once. The chain is built from TRBV25-1 and TRBJ1-1; D is unresolved. There are 14 residues in the CDR3. Trimming took 6 bases from V and 11 from J, leaving 22 bases between them. Per the germline V gene, CDR1 is MGHDK and CDR2 is SYGVNS. The chain's CDR3 is CASSEGGGSRWAFF. CDR3 sequence (DNA): TGTGCCAGCAGCGAGGGCGGAGGCAGCCGGTGGGCTTTCTTT.

The chain uses TRBV5-4 and TRBJ2-3; 8 nucleotides match TRBD2. Germline V lookup: CDR1 SGHNT, CDR2 YYREEE (reference sequence). There are 13 residues in the CDR3. The V gene end was trimmed by 2 bases and the J gene end by 5 bases; junction bases not matched to a gene: 1. This CDR3 reads CASSFSGEDTQYF. The CDR3 coding sequence is TGTGCCAGCAGCTTTAGCGGGGAAGATACGCAGTATTTT.

This chain links TRBV2 with TRBJ1-1; TRBD1 is a possible D gene (5 bases). Germline CDR1 and CDR2: SNHLY and FYNNEI. Trimming removed 5 bases at V and 0 bases at J, with 13 bases between. This CDR3 is built from 15 residues. CDR3 region: CASSHDSFMNTEAFF. The CDR3 bases are TGTGCCAGCAGTCATGACAGCTTCATGAACACTGAAGCTTTCTTT.

This chain uses TRBV5-6 with TRBJ2-1; D perhaps matches TRBD1 (5 bases). The germline V gene encodes CDR1 SGHDT and CDR2 YYEEEE. The CDR3 contains 14 residues. Between the trimmed V and J ends, which lost 3 bases and 4 bases, there was a span of 11 bases. CDR3 region: CASSSGQIYNEQFF. Here the CDR3 DNA reads TGTGCCAGCAGCTCTGGACAAATATACAATGAGCAGTTCTTC.

The chain links TRBV9 to TRBJ2-1; 10 bases match TRBD2. The CDR3 covers 15 residues. CDR1 and CDR2 from the germline V gene are SGDLS and YYNGEE. V dropped 0 bases and J dropped 5; count of bases not matched to a gene: 2. CDR3 sequence: CASSVELAGHNEQFF. CDR3 coding DNA: TGTGCCAGCAGCGTAGAACTAGCGGGACACAATGAGCAGTTCTTC.

The V gene is TRBV18, the J gene TRBJ1-4, with 11 bases aligning to TRBD1. Looked up from germline, CDR1 is KGHSH and CDR2 is LQKENI. This CDR3 has 15 amino acids. V dropped 6 bases and J dropped 8; count of bases not matched to a gene: 8. CDR3 residues: CASSSGTGGDEKLFF. The DNA of the CDR3 is TGTGCCAGCTCGTCAGGGACAGGGGGAGACGAAAAACTGTTTTTT.

This clone was detected once. The V and J genes are TRBV5-1 and TRBJ2-7; 9 nucleotides align to TRBD1. Germline V gene lookup returns CDR1 SGHRS and CDR2 YFSETQ. The CDR3 is 14 amino acids. V shed 8 bases and J 0 bases; nucleotides not matched to a gene: 6. The CDR3 loop is CASSGTGSSYEQYF. In DNA, the CDR3 is TGCGCCAGTTCTGGGACAGGGAGCTCCTACGAGCAGTACTTC.

The chain employs TRBV18 and TRBJ2-1; D call uncertain. The germline CDR1 and CDR2 sequences are KGHSH and LQKENI. The CDR3 extends over 15 amino acids. The germline V and J ends were trimmed by 5 bases and 1 base, with 12 bases remaining between them. Here the CDR3 reads CASSETSTSYNEQFF. CDR3 nucleotides: TGTGCCAGCTCAGAGACAAGTACTTCCTACAATGAGCAGTTCTTC.